In its sample, the clone carrying this T cell receptor beta chain was seen a few times. Its target is unknown. CDR1 is SGHNT, CDR2 YYREEE, per germline (reference sequence). The CDR3 runs 13 residues. V was trimmed by 2 bases and J by 10 bases, leaving 13 bases between them. cDNA libraries for TCR alpha and TCR beta, carrying sample barcodes and UMIs, came from 5'RACE with constant-segment primers. TCRdb re-analysed the 5' RACE reads in MiXCR, keeping a single row per CDR3 protein. The table records 250,000 to 300,000 distinct CDR3 sequences, 15% to 20% of them present only once. The data stem from a study of T-cell memory formation after mild COVID-19. Across the whole study: TCR clusters were largely donor specific.

Study-level points and caveats: The SARS-CoV-2 specificity of second-wave clones reaching peak at day 37 remained unverified.

The receptor comes from a man aged 18-30 years who had mild COVID-19 (a few samples of this study predate the infection). Cell type and time point are not known. V usage is TRBV5-4 and J usage is TRBJ2-1, with D possibly being TRBD2 (6 bases). The sample consisted of PBMCs or a T cell subset sorted from them (not recorded which). CDR3 loop: CASSLSGGYEQFF. The CDR3 region has the DNA TGTGCCAGCAGCTTATCCGGGGGATACGAGCAGTTCTTC.